Shown below are 5 T cell receptor beta chains from a single sample sequenced in a study of T cell changes during pregnancy in multiple sclerosis. Sequencing used immunoSEQ multiplex PCR; TCRdb keeps in-frame clones, though not all of them. This sample has 30,000 to 35,000 clones, with around 88% found just once. Sequenced here: CD4+ T cells from peripheral blood mononuclear cells, sampled in the first trimester of pregnancy. The receptors were sampled from a female donor in good health, enrolled as a control in a pregnancy study.

This chain uses TRBV6-5 with TRBJ2-5; D call uncertain. The CDR3 is 14 residues long. The V end lost 3 bases, the J end lost 1 base, and 9 bases lay between the germline ends. Germline assignment: CDR1 MNHEY and CDR2 SVGAGI. DNA of the CDR3: TGTGCCAGCAGTTATAAATTCGGCCAAGAGACCCAGTACTTC. Protein: CASSYKFGQETQYF.

The chain joins TRBV21-1 to TRBJ1-6; whether TRBD1, the table's D call, matches the DNA was not checked. TRBV21-1 is marked as a pseudogene. This CDR3 contains 17 residues. This CDR3 is CASSKGPVPSYNSPLHF. CDR3 nucleotide sequence: TGTGCCAGCAGCAAAGGCCCAGTCCCCTCCTATAATTCACCCCTCCACTTT.

The V gene is TRBV4-2, the J gene TRBJ2-3; tentative D call: TRBD1 (6 bases). CDR3 length equals 15 residues. The V end lost 0 bases, the J end lost 4 bases, and 11 bases lay between the germline ends. The V gene's germline CDR1 is LGHNA and CDR2 YNFKEQ. The CDR3: CASSQDRGMADTQYF. In nucleotides, the CDR3 is TGTGCCAGCAGCCAAGATAGGGGGATGGCAGATACGCAGTATTTT.

The rearrangement uses TRBV6-5 and TRBJ1-2, with no clear D. The CDR3 totals 13 residues. Germline lookup yields CDR1 MNHEY and CDR2 SVGAGI. V lost 2 bases, J lost 2 bases, and 6 bases lay in between. In DNA form, the CDR3 reads TGTGCCAGCAGTTACAGACTAAACTATGGCTACACCTTC. Translating gives CASSYRLNYGYTF.

CDR3 residues: CASRYRGRSYEQYF. The CDR3 DNA is TGTGCCAGCAGATACAGGGGTAGGTCCTACGAGCAGTACTTC. The V and J genes are TRBV5-4 and TRBJ2-7, with TRBD1 matching 7 bases. Germline V gene sequence: CDR1 SGHNT, CDR2 YYREEE (reference sequence). The length of the CDR3 is 14 residues. The V and J ends lost 5 bases and 1 base, in that order; junction bases with no gene match: 6. Using reference TRBV5-4 and TRBJ2-7 for the parts outside the CDR3, the full variable domain is ETGVTQSPTHLIKTRGQQVTLRCSSQSGHNTVSWYQQALGQGPQFIFQYYREEENGRGNFPPRFSGLQFPNYSSELNVNALELDDSALYLCASRYRGRSYEQYFGPGTRLTVT.